What follows are 30 T cell receptor beta chains derived from one specimen sequenced in a study of T cell responses to AZD1222 COVID-19 vaccine. Sequencing was performed with immunoSEQ multiplex PCR; in TCRdb, only in-frame clones are kept and a portion is missing. The sample records approximately 120,000 clones, 70% to 90% being singletons. The starting material was peripheral blood, obtained on day 0 of AZD1222 vaccination. These TCRs come from an adult in good health.

V is TRBV2 and J is TRBJ2-2; D tentatively fits TRBD1 or TRBD2 (5 bases each). V gave up 2 bases and J gave up 2 bases, with 18 bases separating them. The CDR3 contains 18 residues. CDR1 SNHLY and CDR2 FYNNEI come from the germline V gene. DNA for the CDR3: TGTGCCAGCAGTGAAATTCCTACCGGGACCCCCAACACCGGGGAGCTGTTTTTT. Translated: CASSEIPTGTPNTGELFF.

This clone was seen only once. The chain employs TRBV28 and TRBJ2-3; no definite D call. The germline V gene encodes CDR1 MDHEN and CDR2 SYDVKM. V was shortened by 7 bases and J by 6 bases, with 8 bases between the two germline ends. This CDR3 spans 11 amino acids. In DNA, the CDR3 is TGTGCCAGCACCTTGTTTGATACGCAGTATTTT. Amino acids: CASTLFDTQYF.

The chain is built from TRBV15 and TRBJ2-7; tentative D call: TRBD1 (6 bases). The germline gives CDR1 LNHNV, CDR2 YYDKDF (reference sequence). The CDR3 consists of 13 residues. Trimming removed 0 bases at V and 12 bases at J, with 15 bases between. The CDR3 loop is CATSRDPFGTLYV. For the CDR3, the DNA is TGTGCCACCAGCAGAGATCCCTTCGGGACACTGTACGTC.

V and J are TRBV25-1 and TRBJ2-5, with 14 positions matching TRBD2. The CDR3 length is 16 residues. Germline-derived CDR1 and CDR2 are MGHDK and SYGVNS. V lost 2 bases and J lost 1; bases outside the gene matches: 0. The CDR3 DNA follows: TGTGCCAGCAGTGAAGGACTAGCGGGGGGCCAAGAGACCCAGTACTTC. Protein product: CASSEGLAGGQETQYF.

This chain uses TRBV6-4 with TRBJ1-2, with a possible D match to TRBD1 (5 bases). V was cut by 1 base and J by 8 bases, with 14 bases left in between. The germline gives CDR1 MRHNA, CDR2 SNTAGT. The CDR3 has 14 amino acids. The chain's CDR3 is CASSDWGLTWGYTF. CDR3 bases: TGTGCCAGCAGTGACTGGGGACTTACCTGGGGCTACACCTTC.

J is TRBJ2-7 and V is TRBV10-3; TRBD1 or TRBD2 may be the D gene (5 bases each). The CDR3 is made up of 14 amino acids. In germline, CDR1 is ENHRY, CDR2 SYGVKD. Trimming left V 6 bases short and J 4 bases short, with 16 bases between. In DNA form, the CDR3 reads TGTGCCATCAGGGCGGGCCCTCCAGGGTACGAGCAGTACGTC. Protein: CAIRAGPPGYEQYV.

V is TRBV5-4 and J is TRBJ1-4; no clear D gene. There are 13 residues in the CDR3. Trimming shortened V by 1 base and J by 12 bases, and 13 bases separated the two germline ends. The germline V gene encodes CDR1 SGHNT and CDR2 YYREEE (reference sequence). This chain's CDR3 is CASSLPGGSELFF. The CDR3 nucleotides read TGTGCCAGCAGCTTGCCCGGCGGATCGGAACTGTTTTTT.

The chain couples TRBV4-3 to TRBJ2-3, with 14 bases fitting TRBD2. The germline V gene encodes CDR1 LGHNA and CDR2 YSLEER. The J segment lost 4 bases and the V segment lost 2 bases, leaving 2 bases of the junction unmatched. This CDR3 is built from 16 residues. The CDR3: CASSQRLAGGADTQYF. The CDR3 bases are TGCGCCAGCAGCCAAAGACTAGCGGGAGGGGCAGATACGCAGTATTTT.

CDR3 nucleotide sequence: TGTGCCAGCAGCTTGGCTAGCGGGGCCGGGGATGAGCAGTTCTTC. Amino acids: CASSLASGAGDEQFF. The rearrangement joins TRBV5-4 to TRBJ2-1, with 9 bases fitting TRBD2. Germline V CDR1 and CDR2: SGHNT, YYREEE (reference sequence). There are 15 residues in the CDR3. The V segment lost 0 bases and the J segment 8 bases; nucleotides outside the gene matches: 6.

This clone was seen just once. V usage is TRBV29-1 and J usage is TRBJ2-1; 9 bases map to TRBD2. Germline V gene lookup returns CDR1 SQVTM and CDR2 ANQGSEA. This CDR3 has 11 residues. The trim removed 8 bases at V and 11 bases at J, leaving 7 bases unmatched. The CDR3 loop reads CSPQTSGQQFF. In nucleotides, the CDR3 is TGCAGCCCGCAGACTAGCGGCCAGCAGTTCTTC.

The chain uses TRBV19 and TRBJ2-2, with a possible D match to TRBD2 (5 bases). The CDR3 is 15 amino acids. The V gene's germline CDR1 is LNHDA and CDR2 SQIVND (reference sequence). Trimming took off 3 bases at V and 6 bases at J, with 14 bases between the two ends. CDR3 sequence (DNA): TGTGCCAGTAGTATGGGCGGGTGGTCCGCCGGGGAGCTGTTTTTT. This codes for CASSMGGWSAGELFF.

V and J are TRBV5-1 and TRBJ1-2; the D gene is possibly TRBD1 (5 bases). The germline V gene encodes CDR1 SGHRS and CDR2 YFSETQ. Trimming stripped 4 bases from V and 8 bases from J, with 18 bases between. The CDR3 is 14 residues long. The CDR3 reads CASSQINQGWGYTF. CDR3 coding DNA: TGCGCCAGCAGCCAAATTAACCAGGGCTGGGGCTACACCTTC.

V gene TRBV3-1 (or the pseudogene TRBV3-2) combines with J gene TRBJ2-5; 8 bases line up with TRBD2. The germline V gene has CDR1 LGHDT and CDR2 YNNKEL (reference sequence). There are 14 residues in the CDR3. J gave up 5 bases and V 4 bases, and 6 bases lay outside the gene matches. CDR3 sequence: CASSRRGGKETQYF. In nucleotides, the CDR3 is TGTGCCAGCAGCCGTCGGGGGGGTAAGGAGACCCAGTACTTC.

The rearrangement uses TRBV4-3 and TRBJ2-1; D is possibly TRBD1 (5 bases). Trimming removed 0 bases from V and 4 bases from J, with 16 bases in between. The CDR3 has 17 residues. CDR1 LGHNA and CDR2 YSLEER come from the germline V gene. CDR3 nucleotides: TGCGCCAGCAGCCAAGACGGCTTGTGGGGCTCGTACAATGAGCAGTTCTTC. This gives the protein CASSQDGLWGSYNEQFF.

This chain connects TRBV7-9 to TRBJ2-4; 8 nucleotides align to TRBD1. V shed 5 bases, J shed 0 bases, and the junction held 6 bases outside the gene matches. Germline-derived CDR1 and CDR2 are SEHNR and FQNEAQ (reference sequence). The CDR3 is 16 residues long. CDR3 amino acids: CASSHWTGQAKNIQYF. CDR3 in DNA: TGTGCCAGCAGCCATTGGACAGGGCAAGCCAAAAACATTCAGTACTTC.

The chain couples TRBV19 to TRBJ1-3; tentatively, D is TRBD1 (6 bases). Germline V gives CDR1 LNHDA, CDR2 SQIVND (reference sequence). The V end lost 9 bases, the J end lost 2 bases, and 20 bases lay between the germline ends. The CDR3 consists of 16 residues. The CDR3: CASRREQGGTGNTIYF. The CDR3 bases are TGTGCCAGCCGCCGCGAGCAAGGGGGGACTGGAAACACCATATATTTT.

The chain carries TRBV15 and TRBJ2-5; no clear D gene. The germline V and J ends were trimmed by 0 bases and 0 bases, with 8 bases remaining between them. Germline V gene data show CDR1 as LNHNV and CDR2 as YYDKDF (reference sequence). The CDR3 length is 15 residues. The CDR3 coding sequence is TGTGCCACCAGCAGAGACAATCAGTACCAAGAGACCCAGTACTTC. This codes for CATSRDNQYQETQYF.

The chain employs TRBV28 and TRBJ1-3; D is possibly TRBD1 (5 bases). CDR3 length: 14 amino acids. Germline V lookup: CDR1 MDHEN, CDR2 SYDVKM. Trimming shortened V by 7 bases and J by 4 bases, and 14 bases separated the two germline ends. The CDR3 loop reads CASTMGGAGNTIYF. CDR3 coding DNA: TGTGCCAGCACCATGGGGGGAGCGGGAAACACCATATATTTT.

The chain is built from TRBV7-3 and TRBJ1-1, with no clear D. Germline V CDR1 and CDR2: SGHTA, FQGTGA. The V gene lost 0 bases and the J gene lost 8 bases, with 16 bases spanning the gap. The CDR3 is 15 residues long. The CDR3, as DNA: TGTGCCAGCAGCTTAACACCCGGAGGAAAGGGAGAAGCTTTCTTT. Translating gives CASSLTPGGKGEAFF.

With regard to this clone: An end of the junction does not agree with germline; a read error may underlie this. The chain links TRBV7-2 to TRBJ2-7, with 7 bases identical to TRBD2. This CDR3 spans 13 amino acids. Germline V CDR1 and CDR2: SGHTA, FQGNSA. CDR3 DNA sequence: TGTGCCAGCAGCCTAGCGGTATCCTACGAGCAGTACTTC. Translating it yields CASSLAVSYEQYF.

The J gene is TRBJ2-7, the V gene TRBV28, with D possibly called TRBD1 or TRBD2 (5 bases each). Germline values: CDR1 MDHEN, CDR2 SYDVKM. The CDR3 is made up of 13 amino acids. The V and J ends lost 7 bases and 8 bases respectively, with 18 bases between them. The CDR3 DNA sequence: TGTGCCAGCATATCCGGGACCCCGGGCCAGCAGTACTTC. It specifies CASISGTPGQQYF.

The chain recombines TRBV4-1 with TRBJ1-3, with D possibly TRBD1 on 6 matching bases. V gave up 2 bases and J gave up 4 bases, with 15 bases separating them. Germline CDR1 is MGHRA and CDR2 is YSYEKL. This CDR3 spans 16 amino acids. The CDR3 region is CASSQTTGRTGNTIYF. The CDR3 DNA is TGCGCCAGCAGCCAAACTACAGGGCGCACCGGAAACACCATATATTTT.

The CDR3 region is CASSLPQGSGELFF. The CDR3 bases are TGTGCCAGCAGCCTCCCTCAGGGTTCCGGGGAGCTGTTTTTT. The V and J genes are TRBV9 and TRBJ2-2; a weak D match, TRBD1 (5 bases). CDR3 length: 14 amino acids. Germline CDR1 and CDR2: SGDLS and YYNGEE. Trimming shortened V by 4 bases and J by 6 bases, and 13 bases separated the two germline ends.

This chain links TRBV19 with TRBJ2-5; 9 bases agree with TRBD1. J lost 4 bases, V lost 4 bases, and 10 bases had no gene match. Germline assignment: CDR1 LNHDA and CDR2 SQIVND (reference sequence). The CDR3 totals 16 residues. CDR3 loop: CASSTQGARTGETQYF. In nucleotides, the CDR3 is TGTGCCAGTAGTACACAGGGGGCTCGGACGGGAGAGACCCAGTACTTC.

The V gene is TRBV28, the J gene TRBJ1-1, with 7 bases identical to TRBD1. The CDR3 is 14 residues long. The germline gives CDR1 MDHEN, CDR2 SYDVKM. V dropped 4 bases and J dropped 3; count of bases not matched to a gene: 5. The DNA of the CDR3 is TGTGCCAGCAGTTCAGGGGGGATCGACACTGAAGCTTTCTTT. Residues: CASSSGGIDTEAFF.

The chain has TRBV21-1 and TRBJ2-7. TRBV21-1 is annotated as a pseudogene. The CDR3 sequence is 15 residues long. This chain's CDR3 is CASSKCPPRYHEQYV. DNA of the CDR3: TGTGCCAGCAGCAAGTGCCCTCCCCGTTACCACGAGCAGTACGTC.

The rearrangement links TRBV24-1 to TRBJ1-5, with unresolved D. The CDR3 has 12 residues. Germline V CDR1 and CDR2: KGHDR, SFDVKD. The V and J ends lost 7 bases and 6 bases respectively, with 9 bases between them. The CDR3 nucleotides are TGTGCCACCAGGGGCGCGGGTCAGCCCCAGCATTTT. Its protein is CATRGAGQPQHF.

V and J are TRBV3-1 (or the pseudogene TRBV3-2) and TRBJ2-3; 7 bases match TRBD2. The V segment lost 1 base and the J segment 1 base; nucleotides outside the gene matches: 2. The CDR3 loop spans 15 amino acids. Germline-derived CDR1 and CDR2 are LGHDT and YNNKEL (reference sequence). The CDR3 loop is CASSQGGGRTDTQYF. The DNA for the CDR3 is TGTGCCAGCAGCCAAGGGGGGGGTCGCACAGATACGCAGTATTTT.

This chain uses TRBV28 with TRBJ1-2; D gene unclear. The CDR3 covers 14 residues. Germline-derived CDR1 and CDR2 are MDHEN and SYDVKM. The ends were cut back, 7 bases at V and 5 bases at J, with 17 bases in the middle. CDR3 coding DNA: TGTGCCAGCAACTCCCCCGAGGGAGTATATGGCTACACCTTC. As protein: CASNSPEGVYGYTF.

V and J are TRBV19 and TRBJ1-2, with D hard to call. The length of the CDR3 is 14 residues. The germline V gene has CDR1 LNHDA and CDR2 SQIVND (reference sequence). The germline V and J ends were trimmed by 8 bases and 0 bases, with 13 bases remaining between them. In DNA, the CDR3 is TGTGCCAGTGGAAGAGACGGTGCTAACTATGGCTACACCTTC. Its translation: CASGRDGANYGYTF.